Each of the 27 T cell receptor beta chains below was sequenced from the same sample in a study of blood T cell repertoires in COVID-19. Using immunoSEQ multiplex PCR, the repertoire was profiled, and TCRdb retains in-frame clones only, with some absent. The sample carries approximately 300,000 clones, nearly 90% recorded once. What was sequenced was PBMCs or T cells enriched from blood (not recorded which). Receptors were obtained from a woman in her 30s who had recovered from COVID-19.

This sequence joins TRBV19 and TRBJ1-4; D gene unclear. The CDR3 consists of 14 residues. The germline V gene encodes CDR1 LNHDA and CDR2 SQIVND (reference sequence). The V and J ends lost 2 bases and 4 bases respectively, with 8 bases between them. CDR3 DNA: TGTGCCAGTAGTATAATAGTTGGTAATGAAAAACTGTTTTTT. Translated, it gives CASSIIVGNEKLFF.

This chain's CDR3 is CVSGQDSGNTIYF. CDR3 coding DNA: TGTGTGAGCGGACAGGACTCTGGAAACACCATATATTTT. V gene TRBV28 combines with J gene TRBJ1-3, with 7 bases fitting TRBD1. Germline lookup yields CDR1 MDHEN and CDR2 SYDVKM. This CDR3 comprises 13 residues.

V and J are TRBV6-5 and TRBJ1-2; 8 bases match TRBD1. V lost 0 bases, J lost 2 bases, and 2 bases stayed unmatched. The germline V gene encodes CDR1 MNHEY and CDR2 SVGAGI. This CDR3 is 15 amino acids long. CDR3 amino acids: CASSYSTGDNYGYTF. DNA of the CDR3: TGTGCCAGCAGTTACTCGACAGGGGACAACTATGGCTACACCTTC.

The chain uses TRBV27 and TRBJ2-5; D perhaps matches TRBD1 (6 bases). The CDR3 has 14 residues. Trimming shortened V by 6 bases and J by 0 bases, and 11 bases separated the two germline ends. Germline CDR1 reads MNHEY; CDR2 reads SMNVEV (reference sequence). CDR3 sequence (DNA): TGTGCCAGCAGCCCTGGACAGTACCAAGAGACCCAGTACTTC. It codes for CASSPGQYQETQYF.

The V gene is TRBV5-1, the J gene TRBJ1-1; 7 positions agree with TRBD1. V shed 0 bases, J shed 5 bases, and the junction held 4 bases outside the gene matches. The CDR3 extends over 14 amino acids. Germline lookup yields CDR1 SGHRS and CDR2 YFSETQ. The CDR3 loop is CASSLGGQTTEAFF. The CDR3 DNA is TGCGCCAGCAGCTTGGGGGGACAGACGACTGAAGCTTTCTTT.

The rearrangement uses TRBV19 and TRBJ1-5; TRBD1 aligns across 10 bases. This CDR3 is 14 amino acids long. Trimming cost V 8 bases and J 7 bases; bases outside gene matches: 8. CDR1 LNHDA and CDR2 SQIVND come from the germline V gene (reference sequence). The CDR3 loop reads CASWDRGLWQPQHF. The CDR3 DNA is TGTGCCAGTTGGGACAGGGGCTTGTGGCAGCCCCAGCATTTT.

The chain has TRBV19 and TRBJ1-5; possible D gene TRBD1, 5 bases. Germline loops: CDR1 LNHDA, CDR2 SQIVND (reference sequence). V was shortened by 3 bases and J by 13 bases, with 13 bases between the two germline ends. The CDR3 is made up of 12 amino acids. In nucleotides, the CDR3 is TGTGCCAGTAGTATGGTCAAGGGGCCTCAGCATTTT. As protein: CASSMVKGPQHF.

This clone appeared a single time. The chain carries TRBV10-3 and TRBJ2-1; D might be TRBD2 (5 bases). The CDR3 totals 12 residues. V lost 11 bases and J lost 2, with 10 bases in between. Germline lookup yields CDR1 ENHRY and CDR2 SYGVKD. In nucleotides, the CDR3 is TGTGCCTCCGGGGTAACCTACAATGAGCAGTTCTTC. This codes for CASGVTYNEQFF.

The J gene is TRBJ2-1, the V gene TRBV25-1, with D unresolved. Trimming pared 4 bases from V and 8 bases from J, leaving 12 bases between. Germline CDR1 MGHDK, CDR2 SYGVNS. The CDR3 sequence is 13 residues long. CDR3 region: CASSVAAVHEQFF. CDR3 nucleotide sequence: TGTGCCAGCAGTGTTGCGGCAGTTCATGAGCAGTTCTTC.

The chain carries TRBV5-4 and TRBJ1-5, with D maybe TRBD1 (5 bases). V was trimmed by 3 bases and J by 4 bases, leaving 11 bases between them. This CDR3 has 14 residues. Germline CDR1 and CDR2: SGHNT and YYREEE (reference sequence). The CDR3 protein is CASSSGLSNQPQHF. CDR3 in DNA: TGTGCCAGCAGCTCGGGACTGAGTAATCAGCCCCAGCATTTT.

The chain has TRBV30 and TRBJ1-2; D is ambiguous. Germline V lookup: CDR1 GTSNPN, CDR2 SVGIG (reference sequence). Trimming took off 2 bases at V and 5 bases at J, with 12 bases between the two ends. This CDR3 is built from 13 residues. The CDR3 here is CAWSFGRSYGYTF. CDR3 DNA sequence: TGTGCCTGGAGTTTTGGCAGATCGTATGGCTACACCTTC.

This clone was detected only a few times. This sequence joins TRBV19 and TRBJ2-2; D not resolved. Trimming stripped 5 bases from V and 2 bases from J, with 12 bases between. The germline CDR1 and CDR2 sequences are LNHDA and SQIVND (reference sequence). The CDR3 runs to 15 residues. CDR3 residues: CASSVAEPNTGELFF. CDR3 nucleotides: TGTGCCAGTAGTGTGGCGGAACCCAACACCGGGGAGCTGTTTTTT.

The rearrangement uses TRBV9 and TRBJ1-1; 8 bases align to TRBD1. This CDR3 region has 15 residues. Germline V gene data show CDR1 as SGDLS and CDR2 as YYNGEE. V was clipped by 3 bases and J by 6 bases; unmatched bases: 10. The CDR3 is CASSETGALRAEAFF. The DNA of the CDR3 is TGTGCCAGCAGCGAGACAGGGGCCCTAAGGGCTGAAGCTTTCTTT.

The rearrangement links TRBV5-6 to TRBJ2-1; 14 bases align to TRBD2. The CDR3 runs 16 residues. V trimming: 2 bases; J trimming: 4 bases; junction bases outside the gene matches: 2. Germline lookup yields CDR1 SGHDT and CDR2 YYEEEE. CDR3 sequence: CASSFGLAGGYNEQFF. CDR3 DNA sequence: TGTGCCAGCAGCTTCGGACTAGCGGGAGGATACAATGAGCAGTTCTTC.

The V gene is TRBV5-4, the J gene TRBJ2-1; possibly TRBD2 for D (5 bases). The CDR3 totals 16 residues. Germline CDR1 is SGHNT and CDR2 is YYREEE (reference sequence). Trimming took 0 bases from V and 1 from J, leaving 11 bases between them. As DNA, the CDR3 is TGTGCCAGCAGCTTGGCCCCCCTAGCTTCCTACAATGAGCAGTTCTTC. Translated: CASSLAPLASYNEQFF.

V usage is TRBV5-1 and J usage is TRBJ2-5; TRBD1 aligns across 9 bases. Germline V lookup: CDR1 SGHRS, CDR2 YFSETQ. Trimming cost V 3 bases and J 2 bases; bases outside gene matches: 2. This CDR3 has 14 residues. The CDR3 DNA follows: TGCGCCAGCAGCTGGGGACAGGGACAAGAGACCCAGTACTTC. Its protein product is CASSWGQGQETQYF.

This chain connects TRBV9 to TRBJ2-3; D unclear. Germline CDR1 and CDR2: SGDLS and YYNGEE. V was pared by 0 bases and J by 5 bases, with 10 bases between. This CDR3 has 14 residues. CDR3 region: CASSVAQAVDTQYF. In DNA form, the CDR3 reads TGTGCCAGCAGCGTAGCTCAGGCAGTAGATACGCAGTATTTT.

This chain links TRBV2 with TRBJ2-3; 9 bases map to TRBD2. CDR3 length: 17 amino acids. Germline CDR1 is SNHLY and CDR2 is FYNNEI. After removal of 7 bases from V and 3 bases from J, the junction contained 14 bases not matched to a gene. CDR3 nucleotides: TGTGCCAGCATTCTCGGCGGGAGGGCATCAGGAACAGATACGCAGTATTTT. The encoded protein is CASILGGRASGTDTQYF. Filled out from reference TRBV2 and TRBJ2-3, the complete variable domain reads EPEVTQTPSHQVTQMGQEVILRCVPISNHLYFYWYRQILGQKVEFLVSFYNNEISEKSEIFDDQFSVERPDGSNFTLKIRSTKLEDSAMYFCASILGGRASGTDTQYFGPGTRLTVL.

The V call is TRBV5-1, the J call TRBJ2-7; D is perhaps TRBD2 (6 bases). CDR1 SGHRS and CDR2 YFSETQ come from the germline V gene. V dropped 5 bases and J dropped 1 base, with 16 bases sitting between them. The CDR3 sequence is 15 residues long. CDR3: CASRNPGLVSYEQYF. The DNA for the CDR3 is TGCGCCAGCAGAAATCCGGGACTCGTATCCTACGAGCAGTACTTC. Supplemented by reference TRBV5-1 and TRBJ2-7, the full variable domain reads KAGVTQTPRYLIKTRGQQVTLSCSPISGHRSVSWYQQTPGQGLQFLFEYFSETQRNKGNFPGRFSGRQFSNSRSEMNVSTLELGDSALYLCASRNPGLVSYEQYFGPGTRLTVT.

The chain employs TRBV6-5 and TRBJ1-5; D is unresolved. The CDR3 has 14 amino acids. CDR1 MNHEY and CDR2 SVGAGI come from the germline V gene. Trimming shortened V by 7 bases and J by 0 bases, and 10 bases separated the two germline ends. The CDR3 bases are TGTGCCAGCACGGGATATTATAGCAATCAGCCCCAGCATTTT. Its protein is CASTGYYSNQPQHF.

The chain uses TRBV3-1 (or the pseudogene TRBV3-2) and TRBJ1-4, with TRBD1 matching 10 bases. Germline V gives CDR1 LGHDT, CDR2 YNNKEL (reference sequence). The J segment lost 6 bases and the V segment lost 4 bases, leaving 5 bases of the junction unmatched. The CDR3 is 15 amino acids. The CDR3 loop is CASSRTGGEYEKLFF. For the CDR3, the DNA is TGTGCCAGCAGCCGGACAGGGGGAGAATATGAAAAACTGTTTTTT.

The rearrangement uses TRBV7-9 and TRBJ2-7, with 7 nucleotides matching TRBD2. V was clipped by 7 bases and J by 6 bases; unmatched bases: 9. The germline CDR1 and CDR2 sequences are SEHNR and FQNEAQ (reference sequence). The CDR3 sequence is 13 residues long. CDR3 in DNA: TGTGCCAGCACCCCGCTCGGGGGGTCCGAGCAGTACTTC. The encoded protein is CASTPLGGSEQYF.

The chain couples TRBV6-5 to TRBJ1-1; tentative D call: TRBD1 (6 bases). This CDR3 contains 16 residues. From germline, CDR1 is MNHEY and CDR2 SVGAGI. V dropped 0 bases and J dropped 8 bases, with 19 bases sitting between them. The CDR3 loop reads CASSYSILQRTAEAFF. Here the CDR3 DNA reads TGTGCCAGCAGTTACTCCATCCTCCAGAGGACAGCAGAAGCTTTCTTT.

The chain couples TRBV28 to TRBJ2-2, with a possible D match to TRBD1 (6 bases). The CDR3 totals 17 residues. Germline CDR1 MDHEN, CDR2 SYDVKM. V lost 6 bases and J lost 6, with 23 bases in between. CDR3 sequence: CASRGWGRLERSGELFF. CDR3 nucleotides: TGTGCCAGCAGGGGTTGGGGGCGTTTGGAAAGGTCCGGGGAGCTGTTTTTT.

This chain connects TRBV2 to TRBJ2-5; D is possibly TRBD1 (6 bases). V was trimmed by 5 bases and J by 5 bases, leaving 18 bases between them. Germline CDR1 is SNHLY and CDR2 is FYNNEI. The CDR3 sequence is 15 residues long. The CDR3 DNA follows: TGTGCCAGCAGTTACAGGGCCTACCTGGAGGAGACCCAGTACTTC. Amino acid sequence: CASSYRAYLEETQYF.

The V gene is TRBV6-5, the J gene TRBJ2-7, with a weak D call TRBD2 (5 bases). The CDR3 consists of 15 residues. Germline CDR1 reads MNHEY; CDR2 reads SVGAGI. The V gene lost 2 bases and the J gene lost 0 bases, with 11 bases spanning the gap. DNA of the CDR3: TGTGCCAGCAGTTACGGAGCAGCGGACTCCTACGAGCAGTACTTC. As protein: CASSYGAADSYEQYF.

The gene calls are TRBV6-4 and TRBJ1-1, with 8 bases lining up with TRBD1. The CDR3 is 15 residues long. After removal of 3 bases from V and 11 bases from J, the junction contained 14 bases not matched to a gene. The germline V gene has CDR1 MRHNA and CDR2 SNTAGT. The CDR3 region is CASSEQSGTGLRAFF. CDR3 DNA: TGTGCCAGCAGTGAACAATCCGGGACAGGACTTCGGGCTTTCTTT.